These 14 T cell receptor beta chains came from one sample sequenced in a study of cytomegalovirus exposure and HLA in healthy donors. Primers included in the PCR were 60 Vbeta and 13 Jbeta primers. TCRdb keeps only in-frame clones here, not all; method: immunoSEQ multiplex PCR. The sample has about 160,000 clones, roughly 63% seen once. The sample was PBMCs. The receptors come from a woman in her fifties or sixties in good health and CMV-seropositive.

This clone was counted a single time. The chain uses TRBV30 and TRBJ2-7, with D possibly TRBD1 on 6 matching bases. Deletions cut 3 bases from V and 2 bases from J, with 11 bases between. The CDR3 runs 13 residues. CDR1 is GTSNPN and CDR2 is SVGIG in the germline V gene (reference sequence). CDR3 protein: CAWRNSGAYEQYF. Here the CDR3 DNA reads TGTGCCTGGAGAAATTCAGGGGCCTACGAGCAGTACTTC.

The chain has TRBV7-3 and TRBJ2-5, with TRBD1 identical over 7 bases. Losses at the gene ends were 1 base for V and 5 bases for J; bases not matched to a gene: 1. Germline V CDR1 and CDR2: SGHTA, FQGTGA. The CDR3 runs to 13 residues. The CDR3 DNA follows: TGTGCCAGCAGCTTAAGCAGGGGGGAGACCCAGTACTTC. Residues: CASSLSRGETQYF.

A few counts support this clone. This chain uses TRBV4-1 with TRBJ2-1; 12 bases agree with TRBD2. Germline CDR1 MGHRA, CDR2 YSYEKL. This CDR3 contains 19 residues. The junction had 9 bases not matched to a gene; V was cut back by 3 bases and J by 0 bases. The CDR3: CASSQATSGRGSSYNEQFF. The CDR3, as DNA: TGCGCCAGCAGCCAGGCGACTAGCGGGAGAGGGAGCTCCTACAATGAGCAGTTCTTC.

This clone has just a few counts. One end of the junction varies from germline; a read error may be responsible. The gene calls are TRBV4-1 and TRBJ1-1, with D maybe TRBD1 (5 bases). Germline loops: CDR1 MGHRA, CDR2 YSYEKL. CDR3 size: 16 residues. The CDR3 here is CASSEEGAGPNTEAFF. CDR3 nucleotide sequence: TGCGCCAGCAGCGAAGAAGGCGCAGGGCCAAACACTGAAGCTTTCTTT.

The genes are TRBV28 and TRBJ2-2; TRBD2 aligns across 12 bases. V was pared by 5 bases and J by 4 bases, with 5 bases of the junction left unmatched. This CDR3 contains 16 residues. Germline loops: CDR1 MDHEN, CDR2 SYDVKM. The CDR3 DNA sequence: TGTGCCAGCAGTAGACTAGCGGGGGTGAGCACCGGGGAGCTGTTTTTT. The encoded protein is CASSRLAGVSTGELFF.

This clone was observed a handful of times. Other DNA sequences in the same sample also yield this CDR3. The chain combines TRBV7-9 with TRBJ2-5, with 10 positions matching TRBD2. The V and J ends lost 3 bases and 3 bases, in that order; junction bases with no gene match: 4. CDR3 size: 15 residues. Looked up from germline, CDR1 is SEHNR and CDR2 is FQNEAQ (reference sequence). As DNA, the CDR3 is TGTGCCAGCAGCTTCTGGCTAGCGGGAGAAGAGACCCAGTACTTC. It codes for CASSFWLAGEETQYF. The full variable domain, its missing parts supplied by reference TRBV7-9 and TRBJ2-5, is DTGVSQNPRHKITKRGQNVTFRCDPISEHNRLYWYRQTLGQGPEFLTYFQNEAQLEKSRLLSDRFSAERPKGSFSTLEIQRTEQGDSAMYLCASSFWLAGEETQYFGPGTRLLVL.

The J gene is TRBJ2-1, the V gene TRBV7-2; TRBD2 aligns across 11 bases. Germline assignment: CDR1 SGHTA and CDR2 FQGNSA. V was pared by 4 bases and J by 2 bases, with 1 base of the junction left unmatched. The CDR3 spans 15 residues. As DNA, the CDR3 is TGTGCCAGCAGCTCGGGACTAGCGGCCTACAATGAGCAGTTCTTC. The encoded protein is CASSSGLAAYNEQFF.

There are a few counts of this clone. J is TRBJ2-1 and V is TRBV5-4, with 11 bases that match TRBD2. The CDR3 runs to 15 residues. Germline V gives CDR1 SGHNT, CDR2 YYREEE (reference sequence). The J segment lost 7 bases and the V segment lost 0 bases, leaving 3 bases of the junction unmatched. The CDR3 spells CASSLDLAGGNEQFF. CDR3 bases: TGTGCCAGCAGCTTGGATCTAGCGGGAGGTAATGAGCAGTTCTTC.

The chain has TRBV5-1 and TRBJ1-5; 9 positions match TRBD1. CDR1 is SGHRS and CDR2 is YFSETQ in the germline V gene. The J segment lost 4 bases and the V segment lost 2 bases, leaving 7 bases of the junction unmatched. The CDR3 sequence is 16 residues long. The CDR3, as DNA: TGCGCCAGCAGCTTAGGAACCGGGACAGGGAATCAGCCCCAGCATTTT. Translating it yields CASSLGTGTGNQPQHF.

The chain uses TRBV5-4 and TRBJ1-5, with TRBD1 as a possible D gene (6 bases). Trimming removed 0 bases at V and 6 bases at J, with 13 bases between. The CDR3 runs to 15 residues. Per the germline V gene, CDR1 is SGHNT and CDR2 is YYREEE (reference sequence). The CDR3: CASSLGPSTGQPQHF. The CDR3, as DNA: TGTGCCAGCAGCTTGGGTCCCTCGACAGGTCAGCCCCAGCATTTT.

This clone was seen more than once but under ten times. The chain recombines TRBV11-2 with TRBJ2-7; 9 positions agree with TRBD1. Per germline, CDR1 SGHAT and CDR2 FQNNGV. CDR3 size: 14 residues. V shed 7 bases, J shed 6 bases, and the junction held 10 bases outside the gene matches. This CDR3 reads CASTRGDRVSEQYF. CDR3 bases: TGTGCCAGCACCCGAGGGGACAGGGTATCCGAGCAGTACTTC.

Written as DNA, the CDR3 is TGTGCCAGCACCTTCGCGGCGAACGAGCAGTACTTC. This gives the protein CASTFAANEQYF. The V gene is TRBV7-2, the J gene TRBJ2-7; no reliable D call. The CDR3 is made up of 12 amino acids. Germline loops: CDR1 SGHTA, CDR2 FQGNSA. V was shortened by 7 bases and J by 5 bases, with 12 bases between the two germline ends.

The chain uses TRBV5-5 and TRBJ1-5, with TRBD1 matching over 8 bases. CDR1 and CDR2 from the germline V gene are SGHKS and YYEKEE (reference sequence). Unmatched junction bases numbered 5, after V lost 4 bases and J lost 5 bases. The CDR3 runs to 14 residues. The CDR3 DNA follows: TGTGCCAGCAGCCCAGACAGGGGCCATCAGCCCCAGCATTTT. Residues: CASSPDRGHQPQHF.

The chain is built from TRBV18 and TRBJ2-3, with D unclear. Trimming shortened V by 3 bases and J by 0 bases, and 13 bases separated the two germline ends. This CDR3 is built from 16 residues. Germline CDR1 reads KGHSH; CDR2 reads LQKENI. The CDR3 DNA is TGTGCCAGCTCACCCTTTTCTGGTACTAGCACAGATACGCAGTATTTT. Its translation: CASSPFSGTSTDTQYF.